This entry lists 18 T cell receptor beta chains sequenced from one sample in a study of identical twins. TCRdb redid the calling of the 5' RACE reads with MiXCR, one entry per CDR3 protein. The table shows about 100,000 distinct CDR3 sequences, with about 6% occurring only once. Sequencing input: memory T cells sorted from blood. Every receptor here comes from a woman aged 50 to 60 in good health.

This chain joins TRBV24-1 and TRBJ2-1, with a possible D match to TRBD2 (5 bases). V gave up 5 bases and J gave up 1 base, with 8 bases separating them. The CDR3 length is 14 residues. Germline values: CDR1 KGHDR, CDR2 SFDVKD. CDR3 DNA sequence: TGTGCCACCAGTGGAGGGATTTCCTACAATGAGCAGTTCTTC. Its translation: CATSGGISYNEQFF.

Only a few counts were recorded for this clonotype. The V gene is TRBV6-1, the J gene TRBJ2-2; 9 bases agree with TRBD2. V lost 4 bases to trimming and J lost 6 bases; unmatched junction nucleotides: 6. This CDR3 is 15 amino acids long. CDR1 and CDR2 (germline): MNHNS, SASEGT. The CDR3 region has the DNA TGTGCCAGCAGTGTAAGCGGGGGGCCCCCCGGGGAGCTGTTTTTT. It yields the protein CASSVSGGPPGELFF.

This clonotype has a count of ten or more. The chain has TRBV4-1 and TRBJ2-1, with a tentative D call TRBD2 (6 bases). This CDR3 is 16 amino acids long. Trimming shortened V by 6 bases and J by 0 bases, and 15 bases separated the two germline ends. Germline V gene sequence: CDR1 MGHRA, CDR2 YSYEKL. The CDR3 is CASSLEGLSSYNEQFF. CDR3 DNA sequence: TGCGCCAGCAGTTTGGAGGGGTTAAGCTCCTACAATGAGCAGTTCTTC.

This clonotype was seen many times. V usage is TRBV15 and J usage is TRBJ2-1; D gene ambiguous. The CDR3 spans 12 residues. The V end lost 4 bases, the J end lost 15 bases, and 16 bases lay between the germline ends. CDR1 is LNHNV, CDR2 YYDKDF, per germline (reference sequence). CDR3 in amino acids: CATSTNMGYPFF. CDR3 DNA sequence: TGTGCCACCAGCACTAATATGGGCTATCCGTTCTTC.

This clonotype was seen many times. The V and J genes are TRBV5-1 and TRBJ2-5, with 7 positions matching TRBD2. Germline CDR1 and CDR2: SGHRS and YFSETQ. Germline trimming cut 5 bases from V and 2 bases from J; bases unmatched to any gene: 9. This CDR3 has 15 residues. The CDR3 DNA is TGCGCCAGCAGACCTAGCGGAGACAATCAAGAGACCCAGTACTTC. It translates to CASRPSGDNQETQYF.

The table lists this clonotype with many counts. This rearrangement joins TRBV12-3 or TRBV12-4 to TRBJ1-2, with 7 positions matching TRBD1. After removal of 5 bases from V and 10 bases from J, the junction contained 13 bases not matched to a gene. There are 14 residues in the CDR3. In nucleotides, the CDR3 is TGTGCCAGCAGTCCCTCGGGTCGACAGGGCGACTACACCTTC. It is translated as CASSPSGRQGDYTF.

A remark on this clonotype: At one of its ends the junction is not consistent with the germline gene, which may arise from a read error. This chain connects TRBV24-1 to TRBJ2-3; 8 nucleotides line up with TRBD2. CDR3 length equals 16 residues. Per germline, CDR1 KGHDR and CDR2 SFDVKD. For the CDR3, the DNA is TGTGCCACCAGTGATTCTAGCGGGCCCTTAACAGATGCGCAGTATTTT. It codes for CATSDSSGPLTDAQYF.

There are many counts of this clonotype. The V and J genes are TRBV7-8 and TRBJ2-6, with D perhaps matching TRBD1 (5 bases). The CDR3 runs to 18 residues. Germline-derived CDR1 and CDR2 are SGHVS and FQNEAQ. Trimming took off 5 bases at V and 0 bases at J, with 17 bases between the two ends. As DNA, the CDR3 is TGTGCCAGCAGCCCCCGGACCGTAGACAGCTCTGGGGCCAACGTCCTGACTTTC. Translating it yields CASSPRTVDSSGANVLTF.

In this sample, this clonotype turned up many times. The chain uses TRBV12-3 or TRBV12-4 and TRBJ1-6, with 10 bases that match TRBD1. The CDR3 has 14 residues. V lost 6 bases, J lost 12 bases, and 8 bases stayed unmatched. CDR3 sequence reads: CASSPTGGHQPLHF. Here the CDR3 DNA reads TGTGCCAGCAGCCCGACAGGGGGCCATCAACCCCTCCACTTT.

This clonotype has just a few counts. The V call is TRBV7-8, the J call TRBJ2-5; D unclear. CDR3 length: 15 residues. From germline, CDR1 is SGHVS and CDR2 FQNEAQ. Trimming took off 0 bases at V and 1 base at J, with 9 bases between the two ends. CDR3 loop: CASSLARRIQETQYF. CDR3 nucleotide sequence: TGTGCCAGCAGCTTAGCGCGGCGAATCCAAGAGACCCAGTACTTC.

This clonotype was detected many times. The chain links TRBV7-9 to TRBJ2-3; D is undetermined. The ends were cut back, 5 bases at V and 0 bases at J, with 9 bases in the middle. The germline V gene encodes CDR1 SEHNR and CDR2 FQNEAQ (reference sequence). The CDR3 consists of 14 residues. CDR3 region: CASSPLGSTDTQYF. CDR3 DNA: TGTGCCAGCAGCCCTTTGGGGAGCACAGATACGCAGTATTTT.

This clonotype was found many times. The gene calls are TRBV7-2 and TRBJ2-1; TRBD2 might be the D (7 bases). Per germline, CDR1 SGHTA and CDR2 FQGNSA. Trimming pared 4 bases from V and 5 bases from J, leaving 15 bases between. The length of the CDR3 is 15 residues. DNA for the CDR3: TGTGCCAGCAGCTCCCAGGGGAGGGGCCACAATGAGCAGTTCTTC. Translating gives CASSSQGRGHNEQFF.

Ten or more counts support this clonotype. The CDR3 DNA is TGCGCCAGCAGCCAAACCTTGGGGGGTGGGACAGATACGCAGTATTTT. Translated, it gives CASSQTLGGGTDTQYF. The chain has TRBV4-1 and TRBJ2-3; TRBD2 is a possible D gene (6 bases). V dropped 2 bases and J dropped 3 bases, with 15 bases sitting between them. The CDR3 length is 16 residues. Per the germline V gene, CDR1 is MGHRA and CDR2 is YSYEKL.

This clonotype has a count of ten or more. This chain connects TRBV11-3 to TRBJ2-1; 11 bases are a match to TRBD2. This CDR3 is 16 amino acids long. After removal of 5 bases from V and 4 bases from J, the junction contained 7 bases not matched to a gene. The V gene's germline CDR1 is SGHNT and CDR2 YENEEA. CDR3 residues: CASSPSGRRIYNEQFF. CDR3 coding DNA: TGTGCCAGCAGCCCTAGCGGGAGGCGGATTTACAATGAGCAGTTCTTC.

This clonotype was counted many times. The rearrangement uses TRBV12-3 or TRBV12-4 and TRBJ2-3; D uncertain. Trimming shortened V by 8 bases and J by 2 bases, and 11 bases separated the two germline ends. The CDR3 is 13 amino acids. Here the CDR3 DNA reads TGTGCCAGCGAAAGGACCCACACAGATACGCAGTATTTT. Translated: CASERTHTDTQYF.

This clonotype was seen more than once but under ten times. The rearrangement joins TRBV27 to TRBJ2-7; D possibly corresponds to TRBD1 (6 bases). V shed 4 bases and J shed 5 bases, with 12 bases lying between them. This CDR3 region has 13 residues. Germline V gene data show CDR1 as MNHEY and CDR2 as SMNVEV (reference sequence). CDR3 loop: CASSSVYRDEQYV. As DNA, the CDR3 is TGTGCCAGCAGTTCCGTATACAGGGACGAGCAGTACGTC.

This clonotype was observed many times. This chain connects TRBV3-1 to TRBJ2-1; D ambiguous. Germline V gene lookup returns CDR1 LGHDT and CDR2 YNNKEL (reference sequence). Trimming removed 3 bases from V and 7 bases from J, with 7 bases in between. This CDR3 has 12 residues. For the CDR3, the DNA is TGTGCCAGCAGCCATAGTGGGAATGAGCAGTTCTTC. Its protein product is CASSHSGNEQFF.

This clonotype was seen ten or more times. V usage is TRBV29-1 and J usage is TRBJ2-1, with 7 bases lining up with TRBD2. The CDR3 runs to 14 residues. Germline assignment: CDR1 SQVTM and CDR2 ANQGSEA. After removal of 7 bases from V and 7 bases from J, the junction contained 13 bases not matched to a gene. CDR3 DNA sequence: TGCAGCGCCCGGCCGGGCGGGAGCTATAATGAGCAGTTCTTC. Protein sequence: CSARPGGSYNEQFF.